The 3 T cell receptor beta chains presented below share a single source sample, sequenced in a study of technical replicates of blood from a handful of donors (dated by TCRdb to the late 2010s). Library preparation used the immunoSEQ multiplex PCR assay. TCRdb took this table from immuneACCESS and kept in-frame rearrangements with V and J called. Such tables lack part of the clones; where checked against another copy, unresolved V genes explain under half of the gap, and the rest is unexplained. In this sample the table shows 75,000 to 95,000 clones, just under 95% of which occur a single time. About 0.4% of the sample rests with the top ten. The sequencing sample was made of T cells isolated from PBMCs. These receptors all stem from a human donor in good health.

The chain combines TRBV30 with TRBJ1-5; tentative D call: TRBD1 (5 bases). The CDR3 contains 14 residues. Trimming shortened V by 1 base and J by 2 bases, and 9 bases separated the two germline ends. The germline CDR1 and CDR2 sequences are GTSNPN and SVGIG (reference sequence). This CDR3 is CAWSGQGGNQPQHF. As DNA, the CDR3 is TGTGCCTGGAGTGGCCAGGGTGGCAATCAGCCCCAGCATTTT.

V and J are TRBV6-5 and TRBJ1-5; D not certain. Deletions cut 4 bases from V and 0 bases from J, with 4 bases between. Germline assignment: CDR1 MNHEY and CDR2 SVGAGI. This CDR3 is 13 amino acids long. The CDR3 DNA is TGTGCCAGCAGTTCCAATAGCAATCAGCCCCAGCATTTT. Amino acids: CASSSNSNQPQHF.

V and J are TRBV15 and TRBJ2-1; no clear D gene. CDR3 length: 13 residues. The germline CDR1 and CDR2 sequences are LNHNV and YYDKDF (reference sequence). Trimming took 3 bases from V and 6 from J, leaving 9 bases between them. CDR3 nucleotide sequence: TGTGCCACCAGCAGTACTAACCTCAATGAGCAGTTCTTC. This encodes CATSSTNLNEQFF. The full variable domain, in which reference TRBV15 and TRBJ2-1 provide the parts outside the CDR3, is DAMVIQNPRYQVTQFGKPVTLSCSQTLNHNVMYWYQQKSSQAPKLLFHYYDKDFNNEADTPDNFQSRRPNTSFCFLDIRSPGLGDTAMYLCATSSTNLNEQFFGPGTRLTVL.